These 12 T cell receptor beta chains share one sample of origin, sequenced in a study of cytomegalovirus exposure and HLA in healthy donors. 13 Jbeta primers and 60 Vbeta primers were used for the PCR. The repertoire was sequenced with immunoSEQ multiplex PCR; TCRdb's copy has only in-frame clones and lacks some. This sample's table reports around 100,000 clones. The sample comprised PBMCs. Receptors were obtained from a man aged 35 to 55 in good health and CMV-seropositive.

The chain links TRBV28 to TRBJ2-3; a possible D gene is TRBD1 (8 bases). CDR1 MDHEN and CDR2 SYDVKM come from the germline V gene. V was shortened by 8 bases and J by 6 bases, with 27 bases between the two germline ends. The CDR3 contains 17 residues. CDR3 DNA sequence: TGTGCCAGCGGGGGGGATAACCCGACAGGGGTCTGGGATACGCAGTATTTT. Translation: CASGGDNPTGVWDTQYF.

The chain is built from TRBV28 and TRBJ1-1; 9 nucleotides agree with TRBD1. Trimming took 7 bases from V and 0 from J; bases not matched to a gene: 12. The CDR3 loop spans 17 amino acids. Germline V gives CDR1 MDHEN, CDR2 SYDVKM. DNA for the CDR3: TGTGCCAGCAATCAACAGGGGGCGTCAAGGATGAACACTGAAGCTTTCTTT. Translation gives CASNQQGASRMNTEAFF.

J is TRBJ1-4 and V is TRBV18; 10 positions agree with TRBD1. The CDR3 has 15 amino acids. CDR1 and CDR2 (germline): KGHSH, LQKENI. The V gene end was trimmed by 2 bases and the J gene end by 5 bases; junction bases not matched to a gene: 2. As DNA, the CDR3 is TGTGCCAGCTCACCAGGGGGACAGGGGAATGAAAAACTGTTTTTT. Protein sequence: CASSPGGQGNEKLFF.

This chain joins TRBV11-2 and TRBJ2-7; 13 bases align to TRBD2. J gave up 1 base and V 2 bases, and 5 bases lay outside the gene matches. CDR1 and CDR2 (germline): SGHAT, FQNNGV. The CDR3 length is 17 residues. CDR3 sequence: CASSLIPGLAGSYEQYF. In nucleotides, the CDR3 is TGTGCCAGCAGCTTAATCCCGGGACTAGCGGGGTCCTACGAGCAGTACTTC.

In the case of this clone: One end of the junction does not line up with germline, which may come from a read error. The same CDR3 can be traced to other DNA sequences in this sample. V is TRBV6-5 and J is TRBJ1-1, with a possible D match to TRBD1 (5 bases). This CDR3 is built from 15 residues. CDR1 MNHEY and CDR2 SVGAGI come from the germline V gene. CDR3: CASSYEWRKDTEAFF. CDR3 bases: TGTGCCAGCAGTTACGAATGGAGAAAGGACACTGAGGCTTTCTTT.

V gene TRBV5-1 combines with J gene TRBJ2-1; 8 bases agree with TRBD1. CDR1 is SGHRS and CDR2 is YFSETQ in the germline V gene. Unmatched junction bases numbered 11, after V lost 4 bases and J lost 5 bases. The CDR3 runs to 16 residues. CDR3 coding DNA: TGCGCCAGCAGCGGACAGGGAGCGGATTGGGACAATGAGCAGTTCTTC. It encodes CASSGQGADWDNEQFF.

This CDR3 reads CASSAGHRRVTPQETQYF. DNA for the CDR3: TGTGCCAGCAGCGCCGGACACAGAAGGGTTACCCCCCAAGAGACCCAGTACTTC. The chain combines TRBV5-6 with TRBJ2-5; a possible D gene is TRBD1 (5 bases). The CDR3 has 18 amino acids. From germline, CDR1 is SGHDT and CDR2 YYEEEE. Deletions cut 4 bases from V and 1 base from J, with 23 bases between.

This chain joins TRBV2 and TRBJ2-5; TRBD2 is a possible D gene (5 bases). Germline V gene sequence: CDR1 SNHLY, CDR2 FYNNEI. There are 15 residues in the CDR3. Trimming pared 0 bases from V and 4 bases from J, leaving 12 bases between. The CDR3: CASSEAPGFSETQYF. The DNA of the CDR3 is TGTGCCAGCAGTGAAGCTCCGGGGTTTTCAGAGACCCAGTACTTC.

CDR3 sequence reads: CASSLGGGVDGYTF. DNA of the CDR3: TGTGCCAGCAGCTTAGGCGGGGGAGTAGATGGCTACACCTTC. The V and J genes are TRBV7-3 and TRBJ1-2; D perhaps matches TRBD1 (5 bases). The CDR3 is made up of 14 amino acids. Trimming left V 2 bases short and J 6 bases short, with 13 bases between. Germline V gene sequence: CDR1 SGHTA, CDR2 FQGTGA. The full variable domain, in which reference TRBV7-3 and TRBJ1-2 provide the parts outside the CDR3, is GAGVSQTPSNKVTEKGKYVELRCDPISGHTALYWYRQSLGQGPEFLIYFQGTGAADDSGLPNDRFFAVRPEGSVSTLKIQRTERGDSAVYLCASSLGGGVDGYTFGSGTRLTVV.

The V and J genes are TRBV30 and TRBJ2-7, with TRBD2 matching over 7 bases. The J segment lost 4 bases and the V segment lost 4 bases, leaving 13 bases of the junction unmatched. Per germline, CDR1 GTSNPN and CDR2 SVGIG (reference sequence). The CDR3 covers 15 residues. The CDR3 DNA is TGTGCCTGGACCCCCGGGGGGACCCCCTATTACGAGCAGTACTTC. It translates to CAWTPGGTPYYEQYF. Using reference TRBV30 and TRBJ2-7 for the parts outside the CDR3, the full variable domain is SQTIHQWPATLVQPVGSPLSLECTVEGTSNPNLYWYRQAAGRGLQLLFYSVGIGQISSEVPQNLSASRPQDRQFILSSKKLLLSDSGFYLCAWTPGGTPYYEQYFGPGTRLTVT.

The CDR3 sequence: CASSRHQNTEAFF. In DNA form, the CDR3 reads TGTGCCAGTAGTCGACACCAGAACACTGAAGCTTTCTTT. The genes are TRBV19 and TRBJ1-1; D uncertain. Germline-derived CDR1 and CDR2 are LNHDA and SQIVND (reference sequence). The CDR3 consists of 13 residues. V was shortened by 5 bases and J by 1 base, with 8 bases between the two germline ends.

The chain combines TRBV14 with TRBJ1-5; perhaps TRBD1 as D (5 bases). Trimming stripped 2 bases from V and 6 bases from J, with 8 bases between. The CDR3 sequence is 13 residues long. Germline CDR1 SGHDN, CDR2 FVKESK. CDR3 residues: CASSQQGGQPQHF. CDR3 DNA sequence: TGTGCCAGCAGCCAACAGGGCGGTCAGCCCCAGCATTTT.